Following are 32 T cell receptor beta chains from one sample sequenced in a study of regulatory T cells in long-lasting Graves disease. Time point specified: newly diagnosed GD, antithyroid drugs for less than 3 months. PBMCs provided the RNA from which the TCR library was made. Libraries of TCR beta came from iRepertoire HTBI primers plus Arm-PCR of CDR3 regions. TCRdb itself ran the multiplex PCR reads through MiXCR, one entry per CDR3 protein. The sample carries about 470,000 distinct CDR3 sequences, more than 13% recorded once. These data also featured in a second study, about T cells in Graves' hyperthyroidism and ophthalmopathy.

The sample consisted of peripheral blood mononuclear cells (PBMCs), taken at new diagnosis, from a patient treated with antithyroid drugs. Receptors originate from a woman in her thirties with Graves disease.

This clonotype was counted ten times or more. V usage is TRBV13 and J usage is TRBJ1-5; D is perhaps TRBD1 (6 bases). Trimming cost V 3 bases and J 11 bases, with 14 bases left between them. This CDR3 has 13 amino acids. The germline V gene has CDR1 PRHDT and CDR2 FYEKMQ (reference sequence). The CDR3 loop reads CASSLGAEGSQHF. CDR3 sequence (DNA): TGTGCCAGCAGCTTGGGGGCGGAGGGTTCCCAGCATTTT.

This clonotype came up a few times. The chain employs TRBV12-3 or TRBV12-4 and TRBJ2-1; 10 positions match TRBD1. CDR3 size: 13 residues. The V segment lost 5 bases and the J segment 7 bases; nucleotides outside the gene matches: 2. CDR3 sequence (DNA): TGTGCCAGCAGTCGACAGGGGGCGAATGAGCAGTTCTTC. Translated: CASSRQGANEQFF.

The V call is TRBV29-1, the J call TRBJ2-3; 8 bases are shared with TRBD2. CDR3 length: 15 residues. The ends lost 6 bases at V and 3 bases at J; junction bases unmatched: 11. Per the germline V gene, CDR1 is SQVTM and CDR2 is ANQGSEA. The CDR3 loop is CSVFPERERTDTQYF. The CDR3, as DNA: TGCAGCGTATTTCCGGAGCGGGAGAGGACAGATACGCAGTATTTT.

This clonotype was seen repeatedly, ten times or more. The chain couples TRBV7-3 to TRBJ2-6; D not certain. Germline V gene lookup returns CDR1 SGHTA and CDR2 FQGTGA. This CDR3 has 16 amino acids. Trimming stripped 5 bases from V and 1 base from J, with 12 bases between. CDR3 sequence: CASSPQSASGANVLTF. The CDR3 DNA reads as TGTGCCAGCAGCCCCCAGAGCGCGTCTGGGGCCAACGTCCTGACTTTC.

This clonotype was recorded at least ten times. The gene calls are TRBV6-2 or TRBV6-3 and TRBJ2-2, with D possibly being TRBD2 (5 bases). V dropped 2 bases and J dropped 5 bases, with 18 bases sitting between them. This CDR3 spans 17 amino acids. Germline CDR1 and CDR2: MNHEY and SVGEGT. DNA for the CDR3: TGTGCCAGCAGTTACCGTGGGAGTTCGGCGAGGACCGGGGAGCTGTTTTTT. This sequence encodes CASSYRGSSARTGELFF.

The CDR3 spells CSARPGDRGPEQYF. The CDR3 DNA follows: TGCAGTGCTAGACCGGGGGACAGGGGTCCCGAGCAGTACTTC. The genes are TRBV20-1 and TRBJ2-7, with 10 bases lining up with TRBD1. V trimming: 2 bases; J trimming: 6 bases; junction bases outside the gene matches: 7. Germline-derived CDR1 and CDR2 are DFQATT and SNEGSKA (reference sequence). The CDR3 loop spans 14 amino acids.

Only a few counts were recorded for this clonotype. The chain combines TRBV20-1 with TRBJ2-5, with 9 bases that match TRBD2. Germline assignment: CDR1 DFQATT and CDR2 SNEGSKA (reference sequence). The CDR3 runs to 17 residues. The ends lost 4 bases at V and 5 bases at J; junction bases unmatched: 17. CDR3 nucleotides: TGCAGTGCTACCGGGAGGGGCGGGAGGGCCCTCCGGGAGACCCAGTACTTC. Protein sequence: CSATGRGGRALRETQYF.

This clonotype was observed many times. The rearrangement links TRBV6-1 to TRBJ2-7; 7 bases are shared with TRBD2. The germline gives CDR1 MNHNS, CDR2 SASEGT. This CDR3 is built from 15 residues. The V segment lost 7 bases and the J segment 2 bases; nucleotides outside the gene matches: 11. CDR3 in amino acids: CASTRSGGGPYEQYF. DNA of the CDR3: TGTGCCAGCACCCGTAGTGGGGGGGGACCCTACGAGCAGTACTTC.

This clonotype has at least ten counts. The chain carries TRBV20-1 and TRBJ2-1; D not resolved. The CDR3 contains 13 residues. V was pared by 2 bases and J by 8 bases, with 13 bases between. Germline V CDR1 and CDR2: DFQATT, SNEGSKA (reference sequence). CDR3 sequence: CSARRALNYEQFF. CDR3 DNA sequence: TGCAGTGCTAGACGGGCCTTAAACTATGAGCAGTTCTTC.

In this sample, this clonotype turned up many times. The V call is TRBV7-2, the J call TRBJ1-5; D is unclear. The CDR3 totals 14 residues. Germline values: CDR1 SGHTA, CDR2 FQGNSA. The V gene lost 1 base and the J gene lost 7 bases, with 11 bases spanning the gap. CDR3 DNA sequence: TGTGCCAGCAGCTTAGGACTCATAGGCCAGCCCCAGCATTTT. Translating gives CASSLGLIGQPQHF.

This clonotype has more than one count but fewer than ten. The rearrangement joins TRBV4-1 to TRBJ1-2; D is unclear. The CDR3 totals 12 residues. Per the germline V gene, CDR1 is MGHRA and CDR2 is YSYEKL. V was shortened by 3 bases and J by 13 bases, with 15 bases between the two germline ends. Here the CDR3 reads CASSQEPWVCTF. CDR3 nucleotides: TGCGCCAGCAGCCAGGAGCCTTGGGTCTGCACCTTC.

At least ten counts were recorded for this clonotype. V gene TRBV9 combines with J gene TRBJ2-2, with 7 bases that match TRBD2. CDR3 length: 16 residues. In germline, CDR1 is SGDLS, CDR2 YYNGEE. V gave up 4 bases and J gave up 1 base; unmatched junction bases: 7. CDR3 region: CASSPRTGGNTGELFF. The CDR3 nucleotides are TGTGCCAGCAGCCCGAGGACGGGAGGGAACACCGGGGAGCTGTTTTTT.

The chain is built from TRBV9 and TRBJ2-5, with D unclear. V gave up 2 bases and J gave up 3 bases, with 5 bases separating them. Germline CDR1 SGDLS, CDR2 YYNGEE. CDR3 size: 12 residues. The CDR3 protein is CASSVPEETQYF. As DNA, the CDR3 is TGTGCCAGCAGCGTCCCAGAAGAGACCCAGTACTTC.

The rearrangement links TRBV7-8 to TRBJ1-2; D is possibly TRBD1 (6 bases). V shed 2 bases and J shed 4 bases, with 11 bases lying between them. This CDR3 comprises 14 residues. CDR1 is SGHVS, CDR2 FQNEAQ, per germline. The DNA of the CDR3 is TGTGCCAGCAGCTTATCCGGACAGCGCTATGGCTACACCTTC. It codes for CASSLSGQRYGYTF.

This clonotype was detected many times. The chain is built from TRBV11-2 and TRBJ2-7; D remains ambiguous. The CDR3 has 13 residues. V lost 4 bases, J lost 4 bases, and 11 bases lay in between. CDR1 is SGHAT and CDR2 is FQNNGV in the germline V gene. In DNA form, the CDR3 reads TGTGCCAGCAGCTCACTCAGGTTTTACGAGCAGTACTTC. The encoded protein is CASSSLRFYEQYF.

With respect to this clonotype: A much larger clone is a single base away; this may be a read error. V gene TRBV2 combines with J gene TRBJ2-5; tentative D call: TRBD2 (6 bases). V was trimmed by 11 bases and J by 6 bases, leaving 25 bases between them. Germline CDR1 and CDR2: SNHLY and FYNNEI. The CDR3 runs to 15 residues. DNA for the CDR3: TGTGCCGGCACCCGAACTAGCCATTTAGAAAAGACCCAGTACTTC. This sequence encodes CAGTRTSHLEKTQYF.

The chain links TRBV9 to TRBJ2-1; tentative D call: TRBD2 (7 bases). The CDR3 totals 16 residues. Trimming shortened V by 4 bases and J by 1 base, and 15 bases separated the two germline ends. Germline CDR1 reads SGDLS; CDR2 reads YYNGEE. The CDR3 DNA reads TGTGCCAGCAGCCCGGGGGGAGACAGGTCCTACAATGAGCAGTTCTTC. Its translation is CASSPGGDRSYNEQFF.

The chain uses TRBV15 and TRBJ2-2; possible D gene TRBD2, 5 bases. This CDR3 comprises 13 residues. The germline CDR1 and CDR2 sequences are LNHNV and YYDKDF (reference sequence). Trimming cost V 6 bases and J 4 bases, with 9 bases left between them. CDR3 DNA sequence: TGTGCCACCAGAGGAGGAGGCACCGGGGAGCTGTTTTTT. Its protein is CATRGGGTGELFF.

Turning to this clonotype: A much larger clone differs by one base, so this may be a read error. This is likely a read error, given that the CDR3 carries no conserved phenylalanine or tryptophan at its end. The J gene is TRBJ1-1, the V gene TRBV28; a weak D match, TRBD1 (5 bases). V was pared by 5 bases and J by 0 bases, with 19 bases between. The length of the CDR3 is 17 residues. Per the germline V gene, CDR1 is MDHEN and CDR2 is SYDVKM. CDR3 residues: CASSRLGIRAMNTEAFL. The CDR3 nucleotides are TGTGCCAGCAGTCGTCTGGGAATCAGGGCTATGAACACTGAAGCTTTCCTT.

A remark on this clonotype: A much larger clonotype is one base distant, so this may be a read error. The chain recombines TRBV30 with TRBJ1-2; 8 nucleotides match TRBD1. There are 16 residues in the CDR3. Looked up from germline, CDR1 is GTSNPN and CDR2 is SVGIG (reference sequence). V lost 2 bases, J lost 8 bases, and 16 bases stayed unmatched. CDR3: CAWSTSGQASSGGYTF. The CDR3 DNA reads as TGTGCCTGGAGTACATCGGGACAGGCCAGCAGTGGAGGCTACACCTTC.

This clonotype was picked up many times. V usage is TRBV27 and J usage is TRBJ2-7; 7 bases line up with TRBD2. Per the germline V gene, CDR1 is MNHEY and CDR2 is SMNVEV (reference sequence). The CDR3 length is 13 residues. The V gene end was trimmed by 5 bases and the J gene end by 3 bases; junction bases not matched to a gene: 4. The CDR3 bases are TGTGCCAGCAGTATCCGGGACTACTACGAGCAGTACTTC. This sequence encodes CASSIRDYYEQYF.

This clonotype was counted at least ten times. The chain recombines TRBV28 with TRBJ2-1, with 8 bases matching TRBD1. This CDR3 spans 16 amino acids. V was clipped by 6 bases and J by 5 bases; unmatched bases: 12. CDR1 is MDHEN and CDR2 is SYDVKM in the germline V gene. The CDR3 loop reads CASSLLTGAAHNEQFF. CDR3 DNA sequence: TGTGCCAGCAGCCTCCTGACAGGGGCTGCCCACAATGAGCAGTTCTTC.

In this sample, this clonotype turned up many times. This CDR3 is CASSLGTSGRSTDTQYF. The CDR3 DNA sequence: TGTGCCAGCAGCCTAGGGACTAGCGGGAGGAGCACAGATACGCAGTATTTT. The chain joins TRBV12-3 or TRBV12-4 to TRBJ2-3, with TRBD2 matching 15 bases. This CDR3 is 17 amino acids long. Trimming at V came to 6 bases and at J to 0 bases, leaving 4 bases not matched to a gene.

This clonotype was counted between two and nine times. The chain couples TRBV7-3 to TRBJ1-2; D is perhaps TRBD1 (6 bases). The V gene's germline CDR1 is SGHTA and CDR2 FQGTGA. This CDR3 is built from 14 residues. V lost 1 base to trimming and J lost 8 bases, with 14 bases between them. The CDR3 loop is CASSLNSGAEGYTF. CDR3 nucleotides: TGTGCCAGCAGCTTAAATTCAGGGGCGGAGGGCTACACCTTC.

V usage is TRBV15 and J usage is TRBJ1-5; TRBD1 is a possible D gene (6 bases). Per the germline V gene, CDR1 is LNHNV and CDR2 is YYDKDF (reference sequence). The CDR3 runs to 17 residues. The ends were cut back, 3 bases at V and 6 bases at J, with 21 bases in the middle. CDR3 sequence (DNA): TGTGCCACCAGCAGGAGGGGGACCGTCTGGCATGGTCAGCCCCAGCATTTT. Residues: CATSRRGTVWHGQPQHF.

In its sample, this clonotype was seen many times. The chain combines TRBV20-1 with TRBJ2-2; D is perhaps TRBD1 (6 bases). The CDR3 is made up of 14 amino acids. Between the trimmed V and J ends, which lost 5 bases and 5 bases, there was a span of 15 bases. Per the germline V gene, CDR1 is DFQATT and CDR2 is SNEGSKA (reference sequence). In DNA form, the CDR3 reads TGCAGTGCTGAGAAAAACACAGGGACCGGGGAGCTGTTTTTT. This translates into CSAEKNTGTGELFF.

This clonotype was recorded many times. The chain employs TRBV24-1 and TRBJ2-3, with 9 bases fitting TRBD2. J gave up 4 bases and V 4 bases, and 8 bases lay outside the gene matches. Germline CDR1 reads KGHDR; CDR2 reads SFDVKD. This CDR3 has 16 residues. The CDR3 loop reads CATSEPNSGSADTQYF. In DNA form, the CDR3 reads TGTGCCACCAGTGAACCCAATAGCGGGAGTGCAGATACGCAGTATTTT.

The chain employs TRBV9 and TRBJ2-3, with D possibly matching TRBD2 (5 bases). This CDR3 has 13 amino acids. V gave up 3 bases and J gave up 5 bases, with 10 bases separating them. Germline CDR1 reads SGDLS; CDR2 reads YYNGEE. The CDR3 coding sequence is TGTGCCAGCAGCGGTACGAGGGTAGATACGCAGTATTTT. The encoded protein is CASSGTRVDTQYF.

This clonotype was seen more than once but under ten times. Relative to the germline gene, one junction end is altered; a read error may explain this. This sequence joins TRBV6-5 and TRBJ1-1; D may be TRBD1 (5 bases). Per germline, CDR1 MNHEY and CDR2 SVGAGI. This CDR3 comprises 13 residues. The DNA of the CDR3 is TGTGCCAGCAGTGACTCGGGGACGGCTGAAGCTTTCTTT. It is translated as CASSDSGTAEAFF.

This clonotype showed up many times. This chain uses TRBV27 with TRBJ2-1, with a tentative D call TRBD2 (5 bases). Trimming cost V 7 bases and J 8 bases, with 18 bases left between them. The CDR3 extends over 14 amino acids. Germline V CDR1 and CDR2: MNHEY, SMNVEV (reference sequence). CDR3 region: CASKNLGEGHEQFF. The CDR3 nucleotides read TGTGCCAGCAAGAACCTCGGCGAGGGCCATGAGCAGTTCTTC.

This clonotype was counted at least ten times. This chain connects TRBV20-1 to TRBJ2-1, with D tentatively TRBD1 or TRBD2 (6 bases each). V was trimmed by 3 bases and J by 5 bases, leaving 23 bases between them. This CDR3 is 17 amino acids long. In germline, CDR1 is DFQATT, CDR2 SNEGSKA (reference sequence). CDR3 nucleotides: TGCAGTGCTAGTTGGTTCGGGGGCACCCCATTACACAATGAGCAGTTCTTC. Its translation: CSASWFGGTPLHNEQFF.

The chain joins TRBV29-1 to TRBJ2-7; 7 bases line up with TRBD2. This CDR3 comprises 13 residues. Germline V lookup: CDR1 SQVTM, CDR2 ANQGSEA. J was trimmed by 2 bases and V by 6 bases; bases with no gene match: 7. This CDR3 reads CSVRWAGAYEQYF. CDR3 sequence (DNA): TGCAGCGTAAGGTGGGCGGGGGCCTACGAGCAGTACTTC.